The 30 T cell receptor beta chains reported below all come from one sample, sequenced in a study of blood T cell repertoires in COVID-19. Clones were sequenced by immunoSEQ multiplex PCR, and TCRdb holds only the in-frame ones, with some missing. The top ten hold about 7.7% of the sample, which has about 100,000 clones, approximately 86% seen once. The specimen sequenced was peripheral blood. The receptors come from a man aged 55 to 70 with acute or convalescent COVID-19.

The rearrangement links TRBV19 to TRBJ1-6; 10 bases agree with TRBD1. J was trimmed by 7 bases and V by 1 base; bases with no gene match: 4. The germline V gene encodes CDR1 LNHDA and CDR2 SQIVND (reference sequence). This CDR3 comprises 16 residues. DNA for the CDR3: TGTGCCAGTAGTATAGGGTCGGGACAGGGGAATTCACCCCTCCACTTT. This translates into CASSIGSGQGNSPLHF.

The chain recombines TRBV7-3 with TRBJ1-1, with a possible D match to TRBD1 (5 bases). Germline CDR1 is SGHTA and CDR2 is FQGTGA. The CDR3 spans 16 residues. The germline V and J ends were trimmed by 5 bases and 0 bases, with 16 bases remaining between them. CDR3 nucleotide sequence: TGTGCCAGCAGCGTGGGGCCGGTCAGCATGAACACTGAAGCTTTCTTT. Amino acids: CASSVGPVSMNTEAFF.

The V and J genes are TRBV28 and TRBJ1-4; 7 bases are shared with TRBD1. Germline V gives CDR1 MDHEN, CDR2 SYDVKM. This CDR3 is 18 amino acids long. V shed 5 bases, J shed 0 bases, and the junction held 12 bases outside the gene matches. The CDR3: CASSPGGTRLTTNEKLFF. The CDR3 nucleotides are TGTGCCAGCAGTCCAGGGGGGACCCGTCTTACAACTAATGAAAAACTGTTTTTT.

The chain is built from TRBV6-5 and TRBJ1-1; TRBD1 agrees at 7 bases. V lost 5 bases and J lost 1; bases outside the gene matches: 4. Germline V gene sequence: CDR1 MNHEY, CDR2 SVGAGI. The CDR3 has 14 residues. The CDR3 protein is CASSLGGPNTEAFF. The CDR3 DNA reads TGTGCCAGCAGTCTAGGGGGCCCGAACACTGAAGCTTTCTTT.

The chain has TRBV29-1 and TRBJ1-3; 8 bases line up with TRBD1. The V gene's germline CDR1 is SQVTM and CDR2 ANQGSEA. This CDR3 spans 14 amino acids. V lost 6 bases to trimming and J lost 4 bases; unmatched junction nucleotides: 8. The CDR3 sequence is CSVLTGAKGNTIYF. The CDR3 DNA reads as TGCAGCGTGTTGACAGGGGCGAAAGGAAACACCATATATTTT.

This clone was picked up one time. The CDR3 nucleotides are TGTGCCAGCAGGGCCGACATCAACACAGATACGCAGTATTTT. This gives the protein CASRADINTDTQYF. V and J are TRBV2 and TRBJ2-3; D ambiguous. Looked up from germline, CDR1 is SNHLY and CDR2 is FYNNEI. The germline V and J ends were trimmed by 6 bases and 2 bases, with 12 bases remaining between them. CDR3 length: 14 residues.

This rearrangement joins TRBV7-8 to TRBJ2-3; 7 bases are a match to TRBD2. With V trimmed by 4 bases and J by 6 bases, 7 bases remained unmatched. CDR1 SGHVS and CDR2 FQNEAQ come from the germline V gene. The CDR3 length is 14 residues. CDR3 nucleotides: TGTGCCAGCAGCTCCGTTGGGGGGGTTGATACGCAGTATTTT. Its translation: CASSSVGGVDTQYF.

The rearrangement uses TRBV6-5 and TRBJ2-3; D ambiguous. The ends were cut back, 11 bases at V and 4 bases at J, with 13 bases in the middle. The germline gives CDR1 MNHEY, CDR2 SVGAGI. The CDR3 consists of 12 residues. CDR3: CAGTPYADTQYF. The CDR3 coding sequence is TGTGCCGGCACCCCGTATGCAGATACGCAGTATTTT.

The V call is TRBV13, the J call TRBJ2-7; 7 nucleotides match TRBD1. The CDR3 spans 16 residues. CDR1 and CDR2 from the germline V gene are PRHDT and FYEKMQ (reference sequence). Trimming took 2 bases from V and 2 from J; bases not matched to a gene: 9. CDR3 protein: CASSLIRTGYTYEQYF. CDR3 nucleotide sequence: TGTGCCAGCAGCTTAATCCGGACAGGTTACACCTACGAGCAGTACTTC.

The chain employs TRBV11-2 and TRBJ2-3, with D possibly TRBD2 on 6 matching bases. V dropped 3 bases and J dropped 2 bases, with 12 bases sitting between them. The CDR3 consists of 15 residues. The V gene's germline CDR1 is SGHAT and CDR2 FQNNGV. CDR3 nucleotide sequence: TGTGCCAGCAGCTTGTTTAGCGGCAACACAGATACGCAGTATTTT. Translating it yields CASSLFSGNTDTQYF. The variable domain in full, completed from reference TRBV11-2 and TRBJ2-3, reads EAGVAQSPRYKIIEKRQSVAFWCNPISGHATLYWYQQILGQGPKLLIQFQNNGVVDDSQLPKDRFSAERLKGVDSTLKIQPAKLEDSAVYLCASSLFSGNTDTQYFGPGTRLTVL.

J is TRBJ1-1 and V is TRBV11-2; D is possibly TRBD1 (6 bases). The CDR3 consists of 13 residues. V lost 0 bases to trimming and J lost 8 bases, with 10 bases between them. The germline V gene has CDR1 SGHAT and CDR2 FQNNGV. The CDR3 here is CASSLDFTGEAFF. The CDR3 DNA follows: TGTGCCAGCAGCTTAGATTTTACAGGGGAAGCTTTCTTT.

This clone was counted only a few times. The CDR3 coding sequence is TGTGCCAGCAGCGTAGTTGCGGGAGCTGTCAATGAGCAGTTCTTC. This translates into CASSVVAGAVNEQFF. The chain combines TRBV9 with TRBJ2-1; 7 nucleotides agree with TRBD2. V was pared by 0 bases and J by 6 bases, with 6 bases of the junction left unmatched. CDR3 length: 15 amino acids. Germline-derived CDR1 and CDR2 are SGDLS and YYNGEE.

The chain carries TRBV30 and TRBJ1-1; D remains ambiguous. The CDR3 spans 13 residues. V gave up 2 bases and J gave up 0 bases, with 7 bases separating them. Germline V gene lookup returns CDR1 GTSNPN and CDR2 SVGIG (reference sequence). The CDR3 DNA follows: TGTGCCTGGAGTTTAGTATTGAACACTGAAGCTTTCTTT. This codes for CAWSLVLNTEAFF.

The chain combines TRBV3-1 (or the pseudogene TRBV3-2) with TRBJ1-1; TRBD1 matches at 7 bases. V trimming: 0 bases; J trimming: 1 base; junction bases outside the gene matches: 14. CDR3 length: 19 residues. CDR1 and CDR2 from the germline V gene are LGHDT and YNNKEL (reference sequence). The CDR3 coding sequence is TGTGCCAGCAGCCAAGAGTCTGGACAGGTCCTTCGCGGGAACACTGAAGCTTTCTTT. It yields the protein CASSQESGQVLRGNTEAFF.

The chain uses TRBV5-1 and TRBJ2-1; the match to TRBD2 covers 8 bases. The CDR3 is 14 amino acids. V trimming: 1 base; J trimming: 6 bases; junction bases outside the gene matches: 3. From germline, CDR1 is SGHRS and CDR2 YFSETQ. DNA for the CDR3: TGCGCCAGCAGCTTGACCGGGAGGGGCAATGAGCAGTTCTTC. It encodes CASSLTGRGNEQFF.

The table lists this clone with a few counts. The genes are TRBV5-4 and TRBJ2-7; D is perhaps TRBD1 (5 bases). This CDR3 has 12 residues. Germline CDR1 reads SGHNT; CDR2 reads YYREEE (reference sequence). V was pared by 1 base and J by 7 bases, with 9 bases between. CDR3 residues: CASSLRGREQYF. In nucleotides, the CDR3 is TGTGCCAGCAGCTTGAGGGGTAGGGAGCAGTACTTC.

V usage is TRBV7-3 and J usage is TRBJ2-1; weak D call: TRBD1 (6 bases). The CDR3 is made up of 14 amino acids. Germline values: CDR1 SGHTA, CDR2 FQGTGA. Trimming removed 5 bases from V and 3 bases from J, with 11 bases in between. The CDR3, as DNA: TGTGCCAGCAGCCCGGACAGCTTCTACAATGAGCAGTTCTTC. It specifies CASSPDSFYNEQFF.

The chain has TRBV19 and TRBJ1-6, with 7 bases aligning to TRBD1. V was pared by 6 bases and J by 8 bases, with 7 bases of the junction left unmatched. CDR3 length: 14 residues. The germline V gene encodes CDR1 LNHDA and CDR2 SQIVND (reference sequence). DNA for the CDR3: TGTGCCAGTAGATGGAGGGGGCCGGATTCACCCCTCCACTTT. Encoded protein: CASRWRGPDSPLHF.

Only a few counts were recorded for this clone. The gene calls are TRBV7-9 and TRBJ2-1; TRBD2 might be the D (5 bases). Germline values: CDR1 SEHNR, CDR2 FQNEAQ (reference sequence). CDR3 size: 13 residues. V gave up 2 bases and J gave up 6 bases, with 8 bases separating them. CDR3 nucleotide sequence: TGTGCCAGCAGCTTACTAGCTTCCAATGAGCAGTTCTTC. This codes for CASSLLASNEQFF. The variable domain in full, with the rest retrieved from reference TRBV7-9 and TRBJ2-1, is DTGVSQNPRHKITKRGQNVTFRCDPISEHNRLYWYRQTLGQGPEFLTYFQNEAQLEKSRLLSDRFSAERPKGSFSTLEIQRTEQGDSAMYLCASSLLASNEQFFGPGTRLTVL.

V gene TRBV30 combines with J gene TRBJ2-2; 7 nucleotides align to TRBD1. There are 14 residues in the CDR3. CDR1 GTSNPN and CDR2 SVGIG come from the germline V gene (reference sequence). Losses at the gene ends were 3 bases for V and 0 bases for J; bases not matched to a gene: 1. The CDR3 DNA reads as TGTGCCTGGAGGGGACAGCCGAACACCGGGGAGCTGTTTTTT. The encoded protein is CAWRGQPNTGELFF. The full variable domain, in which reference TRBV30 and TRBJ2-2 provide the parts outside the CDR3, is SQTIHQWPATLVQPVGSPLSLECTVEGTSNPNLYWYRQAAGRGLQLLFYSVGIGQISSEVPQNLSASRPQDRQFILSSKKLLLSDSGFYLCAWRGQPNTGELFFGEGSRLTVL.

The CDR3 coding sequence is TGTGCCAGCAGCCAGATAGGACAGGGAGGCTATGGCTACACCTTC. Protein sequence: CASSQIGQGGYGYTF. This chain uses TRBV3-1 (or the pseudogene TRBV3-2) with TRBJ1-2, with 8 bases aligning to TRBD1. The V gene's germline CDR1 is LGHDT and CDR2 YNNKEL (reference sequence). Trimming at V came to 3 bases and at J to 4 bases, leaving 7 bases not matched to a gene. The CDR3 totals 15 residues.

The chain couples TRBV7-9 to TRBJ1-5; 8 nucleotides line up with TRBD1. Trimming took 5 bases from V and 4 from J; bases not matched to a gene: 1. CDR3 length equals 13 residues. Per germline, CDR1 SEHNR and CDR2 FQNEAQ (reference sequence). CDR3 DNA sequence: TGTGCCAGCAGCGGGACAGGTAATCAGCCCCAGCATTTT. As protein: CASSGTGNQPQHF.

This chain uses TRBV4-2 with TRBJ2-4, with TRBD1 identical over 7 bases. Trimming cost V 4 bases and J 8 bases; bases outside gene matches: 14. The CDR3 contains 16 residues. Germline CDR1 LGHNA, CDR2 YNFKEQ. CDR3 coding DNA: TGTGCCAGCAGCCCAGCCCCCGCGACAGGGTCGGACATTCAGTACTTC. Amino acid sequence: CASSPAPATGSDIQYF.

The sample holds one count of this clone. The V call is TRBV7-2, the J call TRBJ2-1; 9 bases line up with TRBD2. Germline CDR1 is SGHTA and CDR2 is FQGNSA. J lost 9 bases, V lost 6 bases, and 12 bases had no gene match. The CDR3 spans 15 residues. DNA of the CDR3: TGTGCCAGCAGACCTCCGGGACTAGCACACAGTGAGCAGTTCTTC. Amino acids: CASRPPGLAHSEQFF.

The chain carries TRBV10-3 and TRBJ2-3; D is unclear. Between the trimmed V and J ends, which lost 6 bases and 2 bases, there was a span of 6 bases. The CDR3 sequence is 12 residues long. Germline CDR1 and CDR2: ENHRY and SYGVKD. The CDR3 sequence: CAIRRDTDTQYF. CDR3 nucleotides: TGTGCCATCAGGAGAGACACAGATACGCAGTATTTT.

The chain recombines TRBV19 with TRBJ2-5; 7 bases line up with TRBD2. Germline CDR1 and CDR2: LNHDA and SQIVND (reference sequence). V was pared by 4 bases and J by 8 bases, with 10 bases of the junction left unmatched. The CDR3 is 14 amino acids. CDR3 residues: CASSTSGGQGTQYF. In DNA form, the CDR3 reads TGTGCCAGTAGTACGTCGGGAGGCCAGGGAACCCAGTACTTC.

The chain uses TRBV18 and TRBJ2-1; D remains ambiguous. Germline V gene data show CDR1 as KGHSH and CDR2 as LQKENI. Trimming removed 4 bases from V and 6 bases from J, with 10 bases in between. The CDR3 has 13 amino acids. This CDR3 reads CASSHDSTNEQFF. In DNA, the CDR3 is TGTGCCAGCTCACATGACTCGACCAATGAGCAGTTCTTC.

V and J are TRBV30 and TRBJ2-7; 7 bases agree with TRBD1. Trimming took 7 bases from V and 0 from J; bases not matched to a gene: 3. The length of the CDR3 is 12 residues. CDR1 is GTSNPN, CDR2 SVGIG, per germline (reference sequence). CDR3 loop: CALQGSSYEQYF. The CDR3 DNA follows: TGTGCCTTACAGGGGAGCTCCTACGAGCAGTACTTC.

The V and J genes are TRBV2 and TRBJ1-3; TRBD1 agrees at 7 bases. This CDR3 is built from 14 residues. CDR1 and CDR2 (germline): SNHLY, FYNNEI. V trimming: 7 bases; J trimming: 0 bases; junction bases outside the gene matches: 3. CDR3 residues: CASIRGPSGNTIYF. The CDR3 nucleotides read TGTGCCAGCATTAGGGGGCCCTCTGGAAACACCATATATTTT.

The chain uses TRBV6-2 or TRBV6-3 and TRBJ1-2, with unresolved D. Germline lookup yields CDR1 MNHEY and CDR2 SVGEGT. This CDR3 contains 11 residues. With 6 bases removed from V and 7 bases from J, the gap between germline ends came to 9 bases. CDR3 region: CASSRAGGYTF. The CDR3 bases are TGTGCCAGCAGCCGGGCGGGTGGCTACACCTTC.